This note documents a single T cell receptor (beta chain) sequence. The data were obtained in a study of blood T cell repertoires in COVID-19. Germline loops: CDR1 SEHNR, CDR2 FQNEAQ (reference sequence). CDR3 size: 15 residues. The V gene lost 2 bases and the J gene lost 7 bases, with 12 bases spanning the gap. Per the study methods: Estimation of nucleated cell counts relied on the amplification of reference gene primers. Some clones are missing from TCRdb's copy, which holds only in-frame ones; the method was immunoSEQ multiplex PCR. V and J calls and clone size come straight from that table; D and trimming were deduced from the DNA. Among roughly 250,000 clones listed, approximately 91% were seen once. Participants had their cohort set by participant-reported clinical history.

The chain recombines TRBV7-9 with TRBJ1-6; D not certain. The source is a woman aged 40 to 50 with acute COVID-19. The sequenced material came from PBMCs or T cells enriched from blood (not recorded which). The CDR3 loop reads CASSLLGVQNSPLHF. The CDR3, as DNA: TGTGCCAGCAGCTTACTCGGGGTCCAAAATTCACCCCTCCACTTT.